These 2 T cell receptor beta chains came from one sample sequenced in a study of blood T cells in healthy people across ages (dated by TCRdb to the mid-2010s). The library relied on 5' RACE. Instrument used: Illumina HiSeq 2500. The second PCR ran for about 6 to 12 cycles and used a J-beta primer mix along with a sample-barcoded 5' primer. Starting from the raw public reads, TCRdb applied fastp trimming at Q25, assembled clones with MiXCR and retained in-frame beta chains. Entries are consolidated by CDR3 protein sequence, retaining the most common genes and DNA. Present in this sample are hundreds of thousands of distinct CDR3 sequences, 58% of which were seen just once. The ten largest account for 30% to 45% of the sample. Sequencing input: blood. The source of these receptors is a man aged 55 to 69 in good health.

The V call is TRBV7-8, the J call TRBJ1-1, with 10 positions matching TRBD1. The CDR3 is 14 amino acids. Trimming cost V 4 bases and J 4 bases; bases outside gene matches: 3. CDR1 and CDR2 (germline): SGHVS, FQNEAQ. The CDR3 here is CASSSGTGVTEAFF. The CDR3 region has the DNA TGTGCCAGCAGCTCGGGGACAGGGGTCACTGAAGCTTTCTTT.

The chain carries TRBV2 and TRBJ1-2; a possible D gene is TRBD1 (5 bases). The CDR3 extends over 15 amino acids. From germline, CDR1 is SNHLY and CDR2 FYNNEI. V dropped 7 bases and J dropped 4 bases, with 19 bases sitting between them. In DNA form, the CDR3 reads TGTGCCAGCACCGGAGGGGCCCCTAGGGGCTATGGCTACACCTTC. Translated, it gives CASTGGAPRGYGYTF.